The 27 T cell receptor beta chains listed next were all sequenced from one sample in a study of graft-versus-host responses after intestinal transplantation (dated by TCRdb to the early 2020s). These receptors have no known antigen. The time point label, read with the paper, signifies: cells obtained before transplantation from donor or recipient. Library preparation used the immunoSEQ multiplex PCR assay. TCRdb carries this immuneACCESS record with in-frame sequences only. Its versions omit some clonotypes, under half of them owing to an unresolved V gene in the studies checked, with the rest unexplained. Across this sample there are some 83,000 clones, with 91% seen only once. In total, the top ten clones hold about 0.1% of the sample. The material sequenced was unstimulated CD4+ T cells sorted from spleen or lymph node cells, taken before intestinal transplant. The receptors come from a human donor who received an intestinal transplant.

The sample holds one count of this clone. The chain combines TRBV27 with TRBJ1-5, with 7 bases fitting TRBD1. The CDR3 length is 13 residues. V trimming: 8 bases; J trimming: 8 bases; junction bases outside the gene matches: 9. Per germline, CDR1 MNHEY and CDR2 SMNVEV (reference sequence). The CDR3 coding sequence is TGTGCCAGCCGTAGGGCAGGGGGGAAGCCCCAGCATTTT. Translating it yields CASRRAGGKPQHF.

CDR3 sequence: CASLSGKRAYEQYF. In DNA form, the CDR3 reads TGTGCCAGCCTCTCCGGGAAAAGGGCCTACGAGCAGTACTTC. V gene TRBV21-1 combines with J gene TRBJ2-7; no check of the table's D call, TRBD2, against the DNA was made. TRBV21-1 is a known pseudogene. The CDR3 loop spans 14 amino acids.

The chain is built from TRBV5-1 and TRBJ1-4; D gene uncertain. The CDR3 sequence is 16 residues long. The V gene lost 1 base and the J gene lost 0 bases, with 10 bases spanning the gap. Germline assignment: CDR1 SGHRS and CDR2 YFSETQ. The CDR3 bases are TGCGCCAGCAGCTTGCCAGGAAGTGCAACTAATGAAAAACTGTTTTTT. Encoded protein: CASSLPGSATNEKLFF.

This clone was seen once. The chain is built from TRBV9 and TRBJ1-2; 7 bases agree with TRBD1. Germline CDR1 and CDR2: SGDLS and YYNGEE. The CDR3 consists of 10 residues. J was trimmed by 10 bases and V by 7 bases; bases with no gene match: 4. The CDR3 bases are TGTGCCAGCGGCCAGGGGGACTACACCTTC. Protein: CASGQGDYTF.

V usage is TRBV5-8 and J usage is TRBJ2-7; 9 positions match TRBD2. The CDR3 consists of 16 residues. Trimming took 4 bases from V and 3 from J; bases not matched to a gene: 11. The germline V gene has CDR1 SGHTS and CDR2 YDEGEE. CDR3 nucleotides: TGTGCCAGCAGCGGACTAGCGAAAACCAAATTCTACGAGCAGTACTTC. This translates into CASSGLAKTKFYEQYF.

The chain has TRBV19 and TRBJ2-4; the D gene is possibly TRBD1 (7 bases). The CDR3 extends over 12 amino acids. Looked up from germline, CDR1 is LNHDA and CDR2 is SQIVND (reference sequence). The ends were cut back, 7 bases at V and 5 bases at J, with 9 bases in the middle. The CDR3 loop reads CASTRGENIQYF. The CDR3 DNA is TGTGCCAGTACCAGGGGGGAAAACATTCAGTACTTC.

This CDR3 is CASSPTGVESPLHF. CDR3 DNA sequence: TGTGCCAGCTCCCCTACAGGGGTGGAATCACCCCTCCACTTT. The chain is built from TRBV18 and TRBJ1-6; 7 nucleotides line up with TRBD1. Germline values: CDR1 KGHSH, CDR2 LQKENI. CDR3 size: 14 residues. The V gene end was trimmed by 6 bases and the J gene end by 10 bases; junction bases not matched to a gene: 9.

The gene calls are TRBV18 and TRBJ1-3, with TRBD1 matching over 7 bases. CDR3 length: 14 residues. V shed 3 bases, J shed 3 bases, and the junction held 2 bases outside the gene matches. Germline V CDR1 and CDR2: KGHSH, LQKENI. This CDR3 reads CASSPTGNGNTIYF. The CDR3 DNA follows: TGTGCCAGCTCACCGACAGGGAATGGAAACACCATATATTTT.

There are a few counts of this clone. This rearrangement joins TRBV5-6 to TRBJ2-1; D remains unclear. Germline values: CDR1 SGHDT, CDR2 YYEEEE. Trimming took off 3 bases at V and 10 bases at J, with 8 bases between the two ends. The CDR3 length is 11 residues. For the CDR3, the DNA is TGTGCCAGCAGCTCCGATCGGGAGCAGTTCTTC. It specifies CASSSDREQFF.

V gene TRBV2 combines with J gene TRBJ2-7; 7 bases match TRBD1. The CDR3 is 12 residues long. Germline V gene lookup returns CDR1 SNHLY and CDR2 FYNNEI. V lost 8 bases to trimming and J lost 2 bases; unmatched junction nucleotides: 3. CDR3 bases: TGTGCCAGCTTGGGACAGCCCTACGAGCAGTACTTC. It encodes CASLGQPYEQYF.

The rearrangement links TRBV9 to TRBJ2-3; TRBD2 matches 8 bases. This CDR3 spans 14 amino acids. Germline V gives CDR1 SGDLS, CDR2 YYNGEE. Unmatched junction bases numbered 6, after V lost 4 bases and J lost 5 bases. DNA for the CDR3: TGTGCCAGCAGCATCGGGGGGGGAGGAGATACGCAGTATTTT. Its translation: CASSIGGGGDTQYF.

The genes are TRBV5-5 and TRBJ1-1; 8 nucleotides match TRBD1. The CDR3 is made up of 14 amino acids. With 3 bases clipped from V and 1 base from J, the junction kept 2 bases outside the gene matches. Germline values: CDR1 SGHKS, CDR2 YYEKEE (reference sequence). CDR3 sequence: CASSWGTGNTEAFF. DNA for the CDR3: TGTGCCAGCAGCTGGGGGACAGGGAACACTGAAGCTTTCTTT.

The V call is TRBV30, the J call TRBJ2-7; 10 bases are shared with TRBD1. This CDR3 region has 14 residues. V lost 3 bases, J lost 2 bases, and 4 bases stayed unmatched. Germline V lookup: CDR1 GTSNPN, CDR2 SVGIG (reference sequence). The CDR3 coding sequence is TGTGCCTGGAGGAGGACAGGGGGAGCCTACGAGCAGTACTTC. Encoded protein: CAWRRTGGAYEQYF.

The chain employs TRBV18 and TRBJ2-3; unclear D gene. The CDR3 covers 14 residues. Trimming removed 3 bases at V and 2 bases at J, with 9 bases between. Germline lookup yields CDR1 KGHSH and CDR2 LQKENI. This CDR3 reads CASSPQSPTDTQYF. The CDR3 DNA reads as TGTGCCAGCTCACCTCAATCCCCCACAGATACGCAGTATTTT.

The V and J genes are TRBV6-6 and TRBJ1-1, with 7 nucleotides matching TRBD1. With 5 bases clipped from V and 1 base from J, the junction kept 4 bases outside the gene matches. CDR3 length: 14 residues. Germline lookup yields CDR1 MNHNY and CDR2 SVGAGI (reference sequence). The CDR3 region is CASSLGQENTEAFF. The CDR3 DNA sequence: TGTGCCAGCAGTCTCGGACAGGAGAACACTGAAGCTTTCTTT.

J is TRBJ1-3 and V is TRBV5-1; D remains unclear. V lost 4 bases and J lost 4, with 21 bases in between. CDR1 and CDR2 (germline): SGHRS, YFSETQ. The CDR3 runs 17 residues. The CDR3 region is CASSIFPQGVDGNTIYF. CDR3 bases: TGCGCCAGCAGCATTTTCCCGCAAGGAGTAGACGGAAACACCATATATTTT.

The chain recombines TRBV7-2 with TRBJ2-2; D may be TRBD2 (6 bases). The CDR3 sequence is 16 residues long. Trimming pared 6 bases from V and 1 base from J, leaving 15 bases between. Germline CDR1 reads SGHTA; CDR2 reads FQGNSA. This CDR3 is CASSPQRVLNTGELFF. CDR3 nucleotide sequence: TGTGCCAGCAGTCCCCAGCGGGTCCTGAACACCGGGGAGCTGTTTTTT.

The chain couples TRBV5-8 to TRBJ1-1; D might be TRBD1 (6 bases). The germline V and J ends were trimmed by 0 bases and 0 bases, with 9 bases remaining between them. The CDR3 extends over 15 amino acids. Germline V gives CDR1 SGHTS, CDR2 YDEGEE. The CDR3, as DNA: TGTGCCAGCAGCTTGGACGACAGGATGAACACTGAAGCTTTCTTT. Amino acids: CASSLDDRMNTEAFF.

There are a few counts of this clone. The chain uses TRBV6-6 and TRBJ2-7; 8 positions agree with TRBD1. The V gene end was trimmed by 7 bases and the J gene end by 0 bases; junction bases not matched to a gene: 5. The CDR3 consists of 14 residues. CDR1 is MNHNY, CDR2 SVGAGI, per germline (reference sequence). The CDR3 here is CASNQGASSYEQYF. Here the CDR3 DNA reads TGTGCCAGCAATCAGGGGGCGAGCTCCTACGAGCAGTACTTC.

The J gene is TRBJ2-7, the V gene TRBV6-1; D not certain. Germline V gene sequence: CDR1 MNHNS, CDR2 SASEGT. V was pared by 2 bases and J by 2 bases, with 4 bases between. This CDR3 spans 12 amino acids. The DNA for the CDR3 is TGTGCCAGCAGTGAATTCGCCTACGAGCAGTACTTC. This encodes CASSEFAYEQYF.

The chain joins TRBV10-1 to TRBJ2-3; no clear D gene. V was pared by 4 bases and J by 0 bases, with 2 bases between. CDR3 length: 12 amino acids. Germline CDR1 is WNHNN and CDR2 is SYGVQD (reference sequence). DNA for the CDR3: TGCGCCAGCAGTGCTAGCACAGATACGCAGTATTTT. Amino acids: CASSASTDTQYF.

The V gene is TRBV14, the J gene TRBJ1-2; no reliable D call. Germline V gene data show CDR1 as SGHDN and CDR2 as FVKESK. The CDR3 length is 15 residues. Trimming took 2 bases from V and 2 from J, leaving 12 bases between them. CDR3 sequence (DNA): TGTGCCAGCAGCCAAACTGCCACCTTAAACTATGGCTACACCTTC. It translates to CASSQTATLNYGYTF.

The chain is built from TRBV30 and TRBJ2-3, with D possibly matching TRBD2 (5 bases). Germline V CDR1 and CDR2: GTSNPN, SVGIG (reference sequence). The CDR3 is 15 residues long. Trimming cost V 0 bases and J 3 bases, with 13 bases left between them. As DNA, the CDR3 is TGTGCCTGGAGTGTACATACCGGACTGACAGATACGCAGTATTTT. This sequence encodes CAWSVHTGLTDTQYF. Full variable domain (missing parts from reference TRBV30 and TRBJ2-3): SQTIHQWPATLVQPVGSPLSLECTVEGTSNPNLYWYRQAAGRGLQLLFYSVGIGQISSEVPQNLSASRPQDRQFILSSKKLLLSDSGFYLCAWSVHTGLTDTQYFGPGTRLTVL.

J is TRBJ1-5 and V is TRBV7-2; D uncertain. V was clipped by 5 bases and J by 6 bases, with 11 bases between them. This CDR3 comprises 13 residues. CDR1 is SGHTA, CDR2 FQGNSA, per germline. As DNA, the CDR3 is TGTGCCAGCAGCACCAGTAAAAGTCAGCCCCAGCATTTT. It codes for CASSTSKSQPQHF.

The chain uses TRBV7-9 and TRBJ1-3; a weak D match, TRBD1 (6 bases). V was cut by 5 bases and J by 0 bases, with 11 bases left in between. This CDR3 has 15 amino acids. Germline V gene lookup returns CDR1 SEHNR and CDR2 FQNEAQ (reference sequence). In nucleotides, the CDR3 is TGTGCCAGCAGCCGGGACACCCACTCTGGAAACACCATATATTTT. Its translation: CASSRDTHSGNTIYF. The full variable domain, completed using reference TRBV7-9 and TRBJ1-3, is DTGVSQNPRHKITKRGQNVTFRCDPISEHNRLYWYRQTLGQGPEFLTYFQNEAQLEKSRLLSDRFSAERPKGSFSTLEIQRTEQGDSAMYLCASSRDTHSGNTIYFGEGSWLTVV.

This clone has only a few counts. The CDR3 DNA is TGTGCCAGCAGCGTCGACTTTGAGACTGAAGCTTTCTTT. It yields the protein CASSVDFETEAFF. The chain joins TRBV9 to TRBJ1-1; no definite D call. Trimming cost V 2 bases and J 5 bases, with 10 bases left between them. This CDR3 comprises 13 residues. CDR1 and CDR2 from the germline V gene are SGDLS and YYNGEE.

The chain has TRBV11-2 and TRBJ1-1, with D uncertain. Trimming took off 3 bases at V and 2 bases at J, with 10 bases between the two ends. CDR1 SGHAT and CDR2 FQNNGV come from the germline V gene. The CDR3 contains 14 residues. In DNA form, the CDR3 reads TGTGCCAGCAGCTTTAGTTTTGTAAACACTGAAGCTTTCTTT. Translated: CASSFSFVNTEAFF.